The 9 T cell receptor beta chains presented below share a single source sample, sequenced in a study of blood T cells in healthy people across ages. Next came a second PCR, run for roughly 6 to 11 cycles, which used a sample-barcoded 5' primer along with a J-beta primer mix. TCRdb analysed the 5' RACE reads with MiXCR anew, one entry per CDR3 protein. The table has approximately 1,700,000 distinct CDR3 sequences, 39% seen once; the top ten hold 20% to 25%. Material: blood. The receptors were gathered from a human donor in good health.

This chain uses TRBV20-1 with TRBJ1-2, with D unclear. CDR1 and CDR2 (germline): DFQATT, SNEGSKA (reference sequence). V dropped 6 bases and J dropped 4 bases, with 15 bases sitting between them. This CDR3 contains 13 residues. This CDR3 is CSAREPATYGYTF. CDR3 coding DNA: TGCAGTGCCCGGGAACCAGCCACCTATGGCTACACCTTC.

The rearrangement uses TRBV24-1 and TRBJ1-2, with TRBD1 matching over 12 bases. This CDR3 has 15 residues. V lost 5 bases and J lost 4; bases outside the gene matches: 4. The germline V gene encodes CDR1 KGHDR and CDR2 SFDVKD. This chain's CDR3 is CATSAGTGGIYGYTF. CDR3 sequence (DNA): TGTGCCACCAGTGCGGGGACAGGGGGCATCTATGGCTACACCTTC.

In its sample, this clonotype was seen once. CDR3 loop: CASSLRGEGEQYF. The CDR3 DNA sequence: TGTGCCAGCAGCTTACGGGGGGAGGGCGAGCAGTACTTC. The chain links TRBV7-2 to TRBJ2-7; 7 bases are a match to TRBD2. V dropped 2 bases and J dropped 6; count of bases not matched to a gene: 4. This CDR3 is 13 amino acids long. CDR1 is SGHTA, CDR2 FQGNSA, per germline.

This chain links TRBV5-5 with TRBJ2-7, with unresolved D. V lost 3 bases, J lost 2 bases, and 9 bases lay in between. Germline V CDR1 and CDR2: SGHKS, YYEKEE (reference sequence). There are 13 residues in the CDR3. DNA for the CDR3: TGTGCCAGCAGCTCAAACCCAACCTACGAGCAGTACTTC. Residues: CASSSNPTYEQYF.

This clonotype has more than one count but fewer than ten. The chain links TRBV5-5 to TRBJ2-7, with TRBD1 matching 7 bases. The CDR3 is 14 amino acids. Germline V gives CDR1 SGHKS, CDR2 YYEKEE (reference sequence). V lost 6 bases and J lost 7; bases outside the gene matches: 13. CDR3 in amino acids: CASNLGDSVEEQYF. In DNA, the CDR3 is TGTGCCAGCAACCTAGGGGACAGCGTGGAAGAGCAGTACTTC.

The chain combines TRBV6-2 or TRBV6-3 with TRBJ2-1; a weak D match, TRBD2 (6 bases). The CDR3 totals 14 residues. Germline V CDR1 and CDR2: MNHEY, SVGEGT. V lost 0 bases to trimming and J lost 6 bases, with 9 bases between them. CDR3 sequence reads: CASSYSLGGNEQFF. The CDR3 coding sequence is TGTGCCAGCAGTTACTCGTTGGGGGGCAATGAGCAGTTCTTC.

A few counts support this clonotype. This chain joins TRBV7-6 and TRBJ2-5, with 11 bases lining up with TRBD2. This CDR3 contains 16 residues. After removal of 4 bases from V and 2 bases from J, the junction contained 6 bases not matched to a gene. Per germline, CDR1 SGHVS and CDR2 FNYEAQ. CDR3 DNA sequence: TGTGCCAGCAGCTCCCTAGCGGGGGGCCCACAAGAGACCCAGTACTTC. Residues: CASSSLAGGPQETQYF. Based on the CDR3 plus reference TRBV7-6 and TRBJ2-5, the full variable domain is GAGVSQSPRYKVTKRGQDVALRCDPISGHVSLYWYRQALGQGPEFLTYFNYEAQQDKSGLPNDRFSAERPEGSISTLTIQRTEQRDSAMYRCASSSLAGGPQETQYFGPGTRLLVL.

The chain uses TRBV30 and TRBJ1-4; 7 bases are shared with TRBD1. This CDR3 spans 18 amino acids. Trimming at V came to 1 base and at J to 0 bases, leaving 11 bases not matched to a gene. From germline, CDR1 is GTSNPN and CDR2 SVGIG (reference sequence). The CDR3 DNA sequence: TGTGCCTGGAGTGACGACAGGGTAGGGCTTGCAACTAATGAAAAACTGTTTTTT. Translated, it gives CAWSDDRVGLATNEKLFF. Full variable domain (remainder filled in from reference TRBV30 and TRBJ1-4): SQTIHQWPATLVQPVGSPLSLECTVEGTSNPNLYWYRQAAGRGLQLLFYSVGIGQISSEVPQNLSASRPQDRQFILSSKKLLLSDSGFYLCAWSDDRVGLATNEKLFFGSGTQLSVL.

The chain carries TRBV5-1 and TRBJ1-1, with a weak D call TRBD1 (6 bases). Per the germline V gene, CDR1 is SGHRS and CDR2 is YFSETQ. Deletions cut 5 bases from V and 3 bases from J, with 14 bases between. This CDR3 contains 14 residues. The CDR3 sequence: CASRSFRGDTEAFF. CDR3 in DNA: TGCGCCAGCAGGTCTTTCAGGGGAGACACTGAAGCTTTCTTT.